The 16 T cell receptor beta chains below were found in one sample sequenced in a study of blood T cell repertoires in COVID-19 (dated by TCRdb to about 2020). The library was made by the immunoSEQ multiplex PCR assay. Not all clones reach the TCRdb copy of this immuneACCESS table, which keeps in-frame sequences only. Checked studies attribute under half of the gap to unresolved V genes and leave the rest unexplained. Within this sample are roughly 520,000 clones, with 85% to 90% of them counted one time only. The ten most abundant clones make up over 1.5% of the sample. Sequenced material: PBMCs or T cells enriched from blood (not recorded which). These receptors all stem from a woman aged 40 to 50 who had recovered from COVID-19.

The chain combines TRBV7-8 with TRBJ2-7; a possible D gene is TRBD2 (5 bases). The CDR3 is made up of 15 amino acids. Per the germline V gene, CDR1 is SGHVS and CDR2 is FQNEAQ. Trimming pared 3 bases from V and 3 bases from J, leaving 15 bases between. CDR3 protein: CASSFRAGRGYEQYF. In nucleotides, the CDR3 is TGTGCCAGCAGCTTCCGTGCGGGCCGCGGCTACGAGCAGTACTTC.

The V gene is TRBV15, the J gene TRBJ1-1; TRBD1 agrees at 8 bases. CDR1 is LNHNV, CDR2 YYDKDF, per germline (reference sequence). The V and J ends lost 0 bases and 4 bases, in that order; junction bases with no gene match: 1. The CDR3 contains 14 residues. The CDR3 bases are TGTGCCACCAGCAGAGATGACAGGGGCACTGAAGCTTTCTTT. This codes for CATSRDDRGTEAFF.

The V gene is TRBV6-1, the J gene TRBJ1-5; TRBD1 matches at 7 bases. The germline V gene encodes CDR1 MNHNS and CDR2 SASEGT. The trim removed 2 bases at V and 6 bases at J, leaving 4 bases unmatched. This CDR3 is built from 14 residues. CDR3 in DNA: TGTGCCAGCAGTGAAAGAACAGGGGTTCAGCCCCAGCATTTT. This translates into CASSERTGVQPQHF.

V usage is TRBV18 and J usage is TRBJ2-7; 9 positions agree with TRBD2. The CDR3 runs 15 residues. Trimming took 3 bases from V and 1 from J; bases not matched to a gene: 4. In germline, CDR1 is KGHSH, CDR2 LQKENI. This CDR3 reads CASSPGGRGSYEQYF. Written as DNA, the CDR3 is TGTGCCAGCTCACCGGGCGGGAGGGGGTCCTACGAGCAGTACTTC.

The rearrangement uses TRBV27 and TRBJ2-1; 8 positions match TRBD2. The CDR3 has 15 amino acids. V lost 2 bases and J lost 9; bases outside the gene matches: 9. Germline CDR1 reads MNHEY; CDR2 reads SMNVEV (reference sequence). CDR3 sequence (DNA): TGTGCCAGCAGTTTAGGGACTAGAGGTCCGACTGAGCAGTTCTTC. Protein product: CASSLGTRGPTEQFF.

The J gene is TRBJ1-5, the V gene TRBV9; D remains ambiguous. CDR3 length: 15 amino acids. V lost 4 bases to trimming and J lost 0 bases, with 11 bases between them. In germline, CDR1 is SGDLS, CDR2 YYNGEE. DNA of the CDR3: TGTGCCAGCAGCACTCGGGAGGGTAGCAATCAGCCCCAGCATTTT. Translated: CASSTREGSNQPQHF.

The chain joins TRBV11-2 to TRBJ2-7; 9 bases match TRBD1. Trimming at V came to 2 bases and at J to 1 base, leaving 3 bases not matched to a gene. This CDR3 is built from 15 residues. Germline V gives CDR1 SGHAT, CDR2 FQNNGV. The CDR3 DNA sequence: TGTGCCAGCAGCTTACCTGGACAGGGGTCCTACGAGCAGTACTTC. It translates to CASSLPGQGSYEQYF. Variable domain in full (rest from reference TRBV11-2 and TRBJ2-7): EAGVAQSPRYKIIEKRQSVAFWCNPISGHATLYWYQQILGQGPKLLIQFQNNGVVDDSQLPKDRFSAERLKGVDSTLKIQPAKLEDSAVYLCASSLPGQGSYEQYFGPGTRLTVT.

The chain recombines TRBV2 with TRBJ1-1; maybe TRBD1 (5 bases). The CDR3 runs 13 residues. The V end lost 4 bases, the J end lost 7 bases, and 13 bases lay between the germline ends. Germline V gives CDR1 SNHLY, CDR2 FYNNEI. The CDR3 DNA follows: TGTGCCAGCAGTGGGAGGGAGAGGGGTGAAGCTTTCTTT. It yields the protein CASSGRERGEAFF. The complete variable domain, with remaining parts taken from reference TRBV2 and TRBJ1-1, reads EPEVTQTPSHQVTQMGQEVILRCVPISNHLYFYWYRQILGQKVEFLVSFYNNEISEKSEIFDDQFSVERPDGSNFTLKIRSTKLEDSAMYFCASSGRERGEAFFGQGTRLTVV.

This chain connects TRBV4-3 to TRBJ1-1; 9 positions match TRBD1. Germline V lookup: CDR1 LGHNA, CDR2 YSLEER. The CDR3 consists of 17 residues. Trimming took 0 bases from V and 5 from J; bases not matched to a gene: 10. The CDR3 region has the DNA TGCGCCAGCAGCCAAGATTTAGGGACAGGGCCGGGGACTGAAGCTTTCTTT. Protein sequence: CASSQDLGTGPGTEAFF.

J is TRBJ2-5 and V is TRBV7-2, with 11 bases fitting TRBD2. The CDR3 spans 20 residues. The germline V gene has CDR1 SGHTA and CDR2 FQGNSA. V lost 0 bases, J lost 4 bases, and 16 bases stayed unmatched. CDR3 region: CASSLAGVAGGPGYVETQYF. The CDR3 DNA is TGTGCCAGCAGCTTAGCGGGGGTAGCGGGAGGGCCGGGGTATGTAGAGACCCAGTACTTC. Full variable domain (remainder filled in from reference TRBV7-2 and TRBJ2-5): GAGVSQSPSNKVTEKGKDVELRCDPISGHTALYWYRQSLGQGLEFLIYFQGNSAPDKSGLPSDRFSAERTGGSVSTLTIQRTQQEDSAVYLCASSLAGVAGGPGYVETQYFGPGTRLLVL.

Worth noting for this clone: This CDR3 is also generated by other DNA sequences in the sample. The gene calls are TRBV14 and TRBJ1-4, with 7 positions matching TRBD1. This CDR3 comprises 15 residues. Germline-derived CDR1 and CDR2 are SGHDN and FVKESK. The V and J ends lost 1 base and 7 bases, in that order; junction bases with no gene match: 6. The CDR3 here is CASSQGETGPEKLFF. CDR3 nucleotides: TGTGCCAGCAGCCAAGGGGAGACAGGGCCTGAAAAACTGTTTTTT.

V gene TRBV5-1 combines with J gene TRBJ1-4; possible D gene TRBD1, 5 bases. Germline-derived CDR1 and CDR2 are SGHRS and YFSETQ. V lost 4 bases, J lost 5 bases, and 18 bases lay in between. The CDR3 consists of 16 residues. The chain's CDR3 is CASSPVPDTPNEKLFF. CDR3 in DNA: TGCGCCAGCAGCCCGGTCCCGGACACCCCAAATGAAAAACTGTTTTTT.

The chain uses TRBV3-1 (or the pseudogene TRBV3-2) and TRBJ1-1; D remains ambiguous. Trimming cost V 0 bases and J 1 base, with 6 bases left between them. The CDR3 has 14 residues. Germline V gene lookup returns CDR1 LGHDT and CDR2 YNNKEL (reference sequence). CDR3 DNA sequence: TGTGCCAGCAGCCAAGAATCAGGGAACACTGAAGCTTTCTTT. It encodes CASSQESGNTEAFF.

This clone has just one count. The chain carries TRBV7-9 and TRBJ2-5, with D uncertain. The CDR3 is 11 residues long. Trimming shortened V by 5 bases and J by 9 bases, and 10 bases separated the two germline ends. The V gene's germline CDR1 is SEHNR and CDR2 FQNEAQ (reference sequence). This chain's CDR3 is CASSPQVAQYF. The DNA of the CDR3 is TGTGCCAGCAGCCCACAAGTTGCCCAGTACTTC.

This chain uses TRBV2 with TRBJ1-2; no reliable D call. V gave up 7 bases and J gave up 0 bases, with 15 bases separating them. Germline V gives CDR1 SNHLY, CDR2 FYNNEI. There are 15 residues in the CDR3. The CDR3 here is CASTLRRETNYGYTF. CDR3 nucleotides: TGTGCCAGCACCCTCCGGCGGGAGACTAACTATGGCTACACCTTC.

The V call is TRBV10-2, the J call TRBJ2-1; 11 positions match TRBD2. V lost 2 bases, J lost 5 bases, and 5 bases stayed unmatched. The CDR3 consists of 16 residues. The germline V gene encodes CDR1 WSHSY and CDR2 SAAADI. The CDR3 nucleotides read TGCGCCAGCAGTGAGATATCGGGACTAGCGGACAATGAGCAGTTCTTC. This codes for CASSEISGLADNEQFF.